This TCR beta chain was retrieved from a study of T cell responses to AZD1222 COVID-19 vaccine. Study-wide results and limits: Within unmutated variant regions lay the reported targets of nearly half of spike-specific TCRs. Clonal diversity was possibly underestimated, and white British individuals and females predominated among donors.

Per germline, CDR1 SGHRS and CDR2 YFSETQ. V lost 3 bases and J lost 4, with 7 bases in between. This CDR3 is 13 amino acids long. This table comes from immunoSEQ multiplex PCR, and its TCRdb copy is limited to in-frame clones, with some not included. The top ten hold roughly 10% of the sample, which has around 80,000 clones, 70% to 90% seen once. To note about this clone: Its antigen is as yet unknown.

This specimen was peripheral blood, taken 28 days after the second AZD1222 dose. The TCR sequence derives from an adult who received the AZD1222 COVID-19 vaccine. The chain combines TRBV5-1 with TRBJ2-2, with D uncertain. The CDR3 DNA is TGCGCCAGCAGCTCTCAGCGCACCGGGGAGCTGTTTTTT. This sequence encodes CASSSQRTGELFF.